The entry below describes one T cell receptor (beta chain). The data stem from a study of cytomegalovirus exposure and HLA in healthy donors. Trimming took off 3 bases at V and 0 bases at J, with 21 bases between the two ends. CDR1 is SGDLS, CDR2 YYNGEE, per germline. This CDR3 has 18 residues. A multiplex PCR was run with 60 Vbeta primers and 13 Jbeta primers. This table comes from immunoSEQ multiplex PCR, and its TCRdb copy is limited to in-frame clones, with some not included. The table shows roughly 100,000 clones, with 75% to 85% occurring only once. The chain links TRBV9 to TRBJ1-1; TRBD1 might be the D (6 bases). The TCR was taken from a young man in good health and CMV-seronegative. Specimen: PBMCs. This chain's CDR3 is CASSADGGQGSLNTEAFF. CDR3 sequence (DNA): TGTGCCAGCAGCGCCGACGGGGGGCAGGGCAGCTTGAACACTGAAGCTTTCTTT.